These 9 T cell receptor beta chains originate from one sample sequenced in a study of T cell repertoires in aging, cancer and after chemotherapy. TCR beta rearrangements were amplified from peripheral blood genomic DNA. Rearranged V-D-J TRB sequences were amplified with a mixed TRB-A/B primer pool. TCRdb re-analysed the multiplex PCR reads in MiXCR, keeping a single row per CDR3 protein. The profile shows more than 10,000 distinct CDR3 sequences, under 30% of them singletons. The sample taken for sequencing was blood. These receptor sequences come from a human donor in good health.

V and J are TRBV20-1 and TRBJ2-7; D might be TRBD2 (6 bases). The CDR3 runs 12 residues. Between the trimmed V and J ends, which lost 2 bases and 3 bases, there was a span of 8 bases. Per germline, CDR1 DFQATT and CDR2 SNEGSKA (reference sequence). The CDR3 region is CSARLGGYEQYF. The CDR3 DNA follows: TGCAGTGCTAGATTGGGAGGCTACGAGCAGTACTTC.

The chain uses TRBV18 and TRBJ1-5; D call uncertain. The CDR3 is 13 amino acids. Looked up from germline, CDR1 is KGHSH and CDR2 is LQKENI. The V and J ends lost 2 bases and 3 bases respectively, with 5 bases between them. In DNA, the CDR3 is TGTGCCAGCTCACCAGGAAACAATCAGCCCCAGCATTTT. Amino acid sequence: CASSPGNNQPQHF. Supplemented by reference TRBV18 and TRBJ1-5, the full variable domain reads NAGVMQNPRHLVRRRGQEARLRCSPMKGHSHVYWYRQLPEEGLKFMVYLQKENIIDESGMPKERFSAEFPKEGPSILRIQQVVRGDSAAYFCASSPGNNQPQHFGDGTRLSIL.

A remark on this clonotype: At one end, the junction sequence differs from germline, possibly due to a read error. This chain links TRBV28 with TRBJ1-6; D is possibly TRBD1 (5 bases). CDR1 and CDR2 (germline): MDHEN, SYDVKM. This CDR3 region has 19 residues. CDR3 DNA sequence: TGTGCCAACAGTTTATCGAGTTTCGGCAGGGAAAGGACTAATTCACCCCTCCACTTT. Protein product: CANSLSSFGRERTNSPLHF.

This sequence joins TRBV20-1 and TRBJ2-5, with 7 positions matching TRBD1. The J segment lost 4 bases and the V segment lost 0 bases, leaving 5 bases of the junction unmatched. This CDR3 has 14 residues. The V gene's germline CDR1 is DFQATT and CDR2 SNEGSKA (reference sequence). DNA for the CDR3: TGCAGTGCTAGAGATCTAGGGGGCCTAGAGACCCAGTACTTC. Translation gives CSARDLGGLETQYF.

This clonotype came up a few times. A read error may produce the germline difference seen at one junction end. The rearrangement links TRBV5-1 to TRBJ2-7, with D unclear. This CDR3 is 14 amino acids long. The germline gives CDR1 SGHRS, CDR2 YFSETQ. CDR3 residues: CASSLRRMSYGQYF. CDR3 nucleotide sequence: TGCGCCAGCAGCTTACGAAGAATGTCCTACGGGCAGTACTTC.

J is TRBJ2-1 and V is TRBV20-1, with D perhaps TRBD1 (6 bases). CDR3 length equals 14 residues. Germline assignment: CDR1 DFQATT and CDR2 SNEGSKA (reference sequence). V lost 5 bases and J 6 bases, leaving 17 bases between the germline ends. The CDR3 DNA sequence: TGCAGTGCTTCCGTCGTGGGGGCAACCAATGAGCAGTTCTTC. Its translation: CSASVVGATNEQFF.

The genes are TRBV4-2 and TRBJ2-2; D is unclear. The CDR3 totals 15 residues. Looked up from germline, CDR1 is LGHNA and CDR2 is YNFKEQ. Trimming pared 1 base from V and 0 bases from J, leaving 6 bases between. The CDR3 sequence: CASSQGLTNTGELFF. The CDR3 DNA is TGTGCCAGCAGCCAAGGGCTAACGAACACCGGGGAGCTGTTTTTT.

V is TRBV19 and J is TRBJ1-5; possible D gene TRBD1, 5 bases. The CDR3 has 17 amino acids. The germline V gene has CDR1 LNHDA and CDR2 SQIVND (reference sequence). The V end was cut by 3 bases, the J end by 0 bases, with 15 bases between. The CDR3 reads CASSMRGNPNSNQPQHF. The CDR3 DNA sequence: TGTGCCAGTAGTATGCGGGGGAACCCGAATAGCAATCAGCCCCAGCATTTT. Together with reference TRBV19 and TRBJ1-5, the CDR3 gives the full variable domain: DGGITQSPKYLFRKEGQNVTLSCEQNLNHDAMYWYRQDPGQGLRLIYYSQIVNDFQKGDIAEGYSVSREKKESFPLTVTSAQKNPTAFYLCASSMRGNPNSNQPQHFGDGTRLSIL.

The CDR3 DNA reads as TGTGCCAGCTCACCGACAGGGGTGAGCTCTGGGGCCAACGTCCTGACTTTC. The encoded protein is CASSPTGVSSGANVLTF. The V call is TRBV18, the J call TRBJ2-6; 8 bases fit TRBD1. The V segment lost 3 bases and the J segment 0 bases; nucleotides outside the gene matches: 4. Germline CDR1 KGHSH, CDR2 LQKENI. This CDR3 contains 17 residues.